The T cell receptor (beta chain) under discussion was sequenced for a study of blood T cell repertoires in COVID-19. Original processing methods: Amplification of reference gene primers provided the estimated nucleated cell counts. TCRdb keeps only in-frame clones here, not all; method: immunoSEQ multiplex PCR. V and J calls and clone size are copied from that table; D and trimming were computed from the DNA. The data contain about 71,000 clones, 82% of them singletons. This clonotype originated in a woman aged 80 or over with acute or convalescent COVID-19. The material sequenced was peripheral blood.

This chain's CDR3 is CASFSYGYTF. CDR3 in DNA: TGTGCCAGCTTCAGCTATGGCTACACCTTC. The chain joins TRBV3-1 (or the pseudogene TRBV3-2) to TRBJ1-2; D not certain. CDR3 length equals 10 residues. Germline CDR1 is LGHDT and CDR2 is YNNKEL (reference sequence). V lost 8 bases to trimming and J lost 4 bases, with 5 bases between them.